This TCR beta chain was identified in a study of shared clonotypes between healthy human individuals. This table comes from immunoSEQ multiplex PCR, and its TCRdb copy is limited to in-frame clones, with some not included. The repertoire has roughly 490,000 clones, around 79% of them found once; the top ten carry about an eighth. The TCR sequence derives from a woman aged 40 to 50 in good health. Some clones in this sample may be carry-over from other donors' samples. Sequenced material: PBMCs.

The CDR3 here is CASSDQSGVANEKLFF. The DNA for the CDR3 is TGTGCCAGCAGCGACCAATCAGGAGTGGCTAATGAAAAACTGTTTTTT. V and J are TRBV7-2 and TRBJ1-4, with D unresolved. The germline V gene encodes CDR1 SGHTA and CDR2 FQGNSA. Trimming took off 5 bases at V and 3 bases at J, with 16 bases between the two ends. The length of the CDR3 is 16 residues.